This is a list of T cell receptor beta chains from one sample in a study of shared clonotypes between healthy human individuals. Assay: immunoSEQ multiplex PCR; the TCRdb copy retains only in-frame clones and omits some. The profile shows fewer than 500,000 clones, approximately 79% of them singletons. The sequencing sample was made of PBMCs. These receptors were obtained from a woman between 35 and 50 years old in good health. Some clones in this sample may be carry-over from other donors' samples. Each CDR3 is given without its conserved first and last residue.

CDR3aa	v_gene	j_gene
ASNLAGGLADTQY	TRBV2	TRBJ2-3
ASSLEAWTSGRFDKNIQY	TRBV13	TRBJ2-4
ASSKTGTPDTQY	TRBV7-3	TRBJ2-3
ASSLIGGSRTGELF	TRBV7-2	TRBJ2-2
ASSVGTSGSYEQY	TRBV5-1	TRBJ2-7
ASSYSFPNSGNTIY	TRBV6-6	TRBJ1-3
ASSRGTVEYNEQF	TRBV6-5	TRBJ2-1
ASSPSRSRDDTQY	TRBV18	TRBJ2-3
ASSKLEYTGELF	TRBV5-1	TRBJ2-2
ASSEEQGVSGNTIY	TRBV25-1	TRBJ1-3
ASSLDPQYTQY	TRBV7-7	TRBJ2-3
ASSVEASGRGEQY	TRBV9	TRBJ2-7
ASSREITPQETQY	TRBV11-1	TRBJ2-5
ASSLAGTEAF	TRBV7-9	TRBJ1-1
ASARTSQETQY	TRBV19	TRBJ2-5
ASSRDRQETQY	TRBV7-3	TRBJ2-5
ASSKFARRQPQH	TRBV21-1	TRBJ1-5
ASSPTGTRVDTQY	TRBV5-4	TRBJ2-3
ASSLGLGIKETQY	TRBV5-1	TRBJ2-5
ASSQGLAGENEQF	TRBV14	TRBJ2-1
ASSNQRGQFNQPQH	TRBV19	TRBJ1-5
ASSPGRTQETQY	TRBV7-2	TRBJ2-5
ATRDNPGSGNTIY	TRBV10-3	TRBJ1-3
ASSLAGGDADTQY	TRBV18	TRBJ2-3
ASRPSGSPDTQY	TRBV10-1	TRBJ2-3
SVELALAEPYEQY	TRBV29-1	TRBJ2-7
ASSFGTSGRGGETQY	TRBV7-3	TRBJ2-5
ASSPDRNYGYT	TRBV9	TRBJ1-2
ASSVGPGANYEQY	TRBV9	TRBJ2-7
ASSEQGSNQPQH	TRBV18	TRBJ1-5
ASSPRASRDNEQF	TRBV11-2	TRBJ2-1
ASSLGQGEKLF	TRBV7-9	TRBJ1-4
ASSLAGAKNIQY	TRBV11-2	TRBJ2-4
SARESGEQF	TRBV20-1	TRBJ2-1
ASSLDRDSYEQY	TRBV11-2	TRBJ2-7
ASNRQGANQPQH	TRBV27	TRBJ1-5
ASSFTGPYGYT	TRBV28	TRBJ1-2
ASSLVVGPVFEQF	TRBV7-6	TRBJ2-1
ASSETFGQGYNEQF	TRBV6-1	TRBJ2-1